One sample yielded the 3 T cell receptor beta chains listed below, sequenced in a study of patients and donors after allogeneic stem cell transplantation. A single record per CDR3 protein comes from TCRdb applying MiXCR to the RT-PCR reads. In the table there are a few hundred thousand distinct CDR3 sequences, less than 15% of which are singletons. Sample: blood, either unsorted or a sorted T cell fraction (not recorded which). The receptors derive from a human donor who was either an allogeneic HSCT recipient or a stem cell or donor lymphocyte infusion donor (not recorded which). It is not recorded whose cells these are; they may come from a transplant donor.

V and J are TRBV12-3 or TRBV12-4 and TRBJ2-1, with no clear D. Deletions cut 4 bases from V and 8 bases from J, with 6 bases between. The CDR3 runs 11 residues. The CDR3 nucleotides read TGTGCCAGCAGTTCGTACTATGAGCAGTTCTTC. This codes for CASSSYYEQFF.

This clonotype was counted ten times or more. J is TRBJ2-5 and V is TRBV4-3; unclear D gene. The germline V gene has CDR1 LGHNA and CDR2 YSLEER. The CDR3 is 15 residues long. Trimming pared 1 base from V and 0 bases from J, leaving 9 bases between. The CDR3 DNA follows: TGCGCCAGCAGCCAAGTATTTCATCACCAAGAGACCCAGTACTTC. Translation: CASSQVFHHQETQYF.

This clonotype was recorded at least ten times. The chain combines TRBV11-3 with TRBJ1-3, with D unresolved. CDR3 length: 13 residues. The V gene lost 6 bases and the J gene lost 4 bases, with 10 bases spanning the gap. The germline gives CDR1 SGHNT, CDR2 YENEEA. The CDR3 DNA follows: TGTGCCAGCAGACAAACTATGGGAAACACCATATATTTT. Translation: CASRQTMGNTIYF.